The entry that follows covers one TCR beta chain sequence. The method was immunoSEQ multiplex PCR; TCRdb's version includes in-frame clones alone and lacks a portion of them. This sample has roughly 76,000 clones, with approximately 90% found just once. With V trimmed by 7 bases and J by 5 bases, 5 bases remained unmatched. The CDR3 covers 13 residues. The germline CDR1 and CDR2 sequences are MNHEY and SVGAGI. This sample was taken from a study of resident and recirculating memory T cells in vitiligo. This chain links TRBV6-5 with TRBJ2-1, with TRBD1 identical over 7 bases. The receptor comes from a male donor with vitiligo. Sequenced input: blood. CDR3 nucleotides: TGTGCCAGCATTAACAGGGGCGACAATGAGCAGTTCTTC. This translates into CASINRGDNEQFF.